This T cell receptor (beta chain) was captured in a study of blood T cell repertoires in COVID-19. About the research overall: Donors in the United States, Italy and Spain gave samples during acute or convalescent COVID-19.

Germline CDR1 and CDR2: KGHSH and LQKENI. The CDR3 runs 15 residues. With V trimmed by 6 bases and J by 5 bases, 10 bases remained unmatched. Source study methods: How many nucleated cells were present was estimated from reference gene primer amplification. Sequencing was performed with immunoSEQ multiplex PCR; in TCRdb, only in-frame clones are kept and a portion is missing. From that table come the V and J calls and clone size; the DNA was used to work out D and trimming. The sample yields some 490,000 clones, approximately 83% seen once. Source material: peripheral blood. V usage is TRBV18 and J usage is TRBJ2-1; the match to TRBD1 covers 7 bases. This clonotype was sampled from a human donor in a cohort sampled during active COVID-19. Written as DNA, the CDR3 is TGTGCCAGCTCCAACGACAGGGCGCCCCACAATGAGCAGTTCTTC. Protein: CASSNDRAPHNEQFF.